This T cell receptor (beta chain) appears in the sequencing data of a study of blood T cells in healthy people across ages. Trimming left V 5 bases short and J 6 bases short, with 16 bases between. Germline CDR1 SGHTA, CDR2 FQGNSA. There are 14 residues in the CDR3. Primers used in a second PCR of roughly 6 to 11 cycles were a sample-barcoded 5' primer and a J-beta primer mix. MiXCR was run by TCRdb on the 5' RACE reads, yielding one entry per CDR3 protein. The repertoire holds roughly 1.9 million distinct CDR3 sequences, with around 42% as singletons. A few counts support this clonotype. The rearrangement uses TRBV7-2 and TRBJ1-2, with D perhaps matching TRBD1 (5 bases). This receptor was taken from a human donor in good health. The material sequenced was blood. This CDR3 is CASSPWQGGHGYTF. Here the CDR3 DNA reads TGTGCCAGCAGCCCCTGGCAGGGAGGACATGGCTACACCTTC. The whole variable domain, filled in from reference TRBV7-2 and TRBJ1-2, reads GAGVSQSPSNKVTEKGKDVELRCDPISGHTALYWYRQSLGQGLEFLIYFQGNSAPDKSGLPSDRFSAERTGGSVSTLTIQRTQQEDSAVYLCASSPWQGGHGYTFGSGTRLTVV.